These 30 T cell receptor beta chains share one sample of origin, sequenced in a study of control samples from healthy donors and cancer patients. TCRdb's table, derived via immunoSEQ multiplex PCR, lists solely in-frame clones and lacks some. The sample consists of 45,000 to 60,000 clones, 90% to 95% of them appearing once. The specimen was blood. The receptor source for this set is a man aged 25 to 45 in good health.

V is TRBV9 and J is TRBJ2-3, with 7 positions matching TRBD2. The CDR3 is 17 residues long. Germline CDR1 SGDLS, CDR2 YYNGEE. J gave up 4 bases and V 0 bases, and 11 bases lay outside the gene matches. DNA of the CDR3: TGTGCCAGCAGCGTAGTATCGGGGCGGGGGTTGGCAGATACGCAGTATTTT. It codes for CASSVVSGRGLADTQYF.

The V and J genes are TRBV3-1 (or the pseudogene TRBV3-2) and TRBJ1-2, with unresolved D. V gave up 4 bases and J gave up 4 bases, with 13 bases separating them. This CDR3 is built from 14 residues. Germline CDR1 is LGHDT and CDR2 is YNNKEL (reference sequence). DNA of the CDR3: TGTGCCAGCAGCCGGGAGGGAGATAGCTATGGCTACACCTTC. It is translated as CASSREGDSYGYTF.

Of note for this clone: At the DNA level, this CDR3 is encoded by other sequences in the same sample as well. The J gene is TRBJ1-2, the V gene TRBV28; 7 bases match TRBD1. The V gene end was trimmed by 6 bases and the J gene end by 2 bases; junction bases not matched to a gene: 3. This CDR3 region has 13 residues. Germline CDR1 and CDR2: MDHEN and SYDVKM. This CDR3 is CASSLTGNYGYTF. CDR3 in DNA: TGTGCCAGCAGCCTGACAGGGAACTATGGCTACACCTTC.

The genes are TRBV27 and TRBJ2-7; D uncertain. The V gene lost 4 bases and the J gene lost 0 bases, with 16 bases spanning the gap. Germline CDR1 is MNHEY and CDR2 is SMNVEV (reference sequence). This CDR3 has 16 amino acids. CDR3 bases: TGTGCCAGCAGTTCCCCAAAGGGATCCATCTCCTACGAGCAGTACTTC. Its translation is CASSSPKGSISYEQYF.

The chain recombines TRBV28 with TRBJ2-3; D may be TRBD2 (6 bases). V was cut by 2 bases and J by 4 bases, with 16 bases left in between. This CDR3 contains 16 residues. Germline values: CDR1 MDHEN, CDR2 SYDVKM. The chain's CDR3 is CASSLGLSSLADTQYF. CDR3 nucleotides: TGTGCCAGCAGTTTAGGACTATCTAGCCTCGCAGATACGCAGTATTTT. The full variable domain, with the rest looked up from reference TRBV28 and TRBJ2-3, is DVKVTQSSRYLVKRTGEKVFLECVQDMDHENMFWYRQDPGLGLRLIYFSYDVKMKEKGDIPEGYSVSREKKERFSLILESASTNQTSMYLCASSLGLSSLADTQYFGPGTRLTVL.

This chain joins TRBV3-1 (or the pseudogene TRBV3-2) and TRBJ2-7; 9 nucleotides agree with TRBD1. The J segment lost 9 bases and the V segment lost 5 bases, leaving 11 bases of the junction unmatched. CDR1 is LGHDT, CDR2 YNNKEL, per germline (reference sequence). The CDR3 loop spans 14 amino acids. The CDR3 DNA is TGTGCCAGCAGCTCATCTACAGGGGGCAAGGGGCAGTACTTC. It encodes CASSSSTGGKGQYF.

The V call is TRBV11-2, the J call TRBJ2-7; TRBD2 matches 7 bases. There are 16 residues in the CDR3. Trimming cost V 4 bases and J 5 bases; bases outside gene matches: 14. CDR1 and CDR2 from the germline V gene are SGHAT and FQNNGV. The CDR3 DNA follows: TGTGCCAGCAGCTCCCCCCCCGCGGGAGTTCCCCACGAGCAGTACTTC. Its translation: CASSSPPAGVPHEQYF.

The CDR3 bases are TGTGCCAGCAGCGTAGGTAGCGGGGGGCCAGATGAGCAGTTCTTC. It yields the protein CASSVGSGGPDEQFF. The chain uses TRBV9 and TRBJ2-1, with TRBD2 matching over 10 bases. The V gene end was trimmed by 0 bases and the J gene end by 8 bases; junction bases not matched to a gene: 5. The CDR3 is 15 amino acids. Per germline, CDR1 SGDLS and CDR2 YYNGEE.

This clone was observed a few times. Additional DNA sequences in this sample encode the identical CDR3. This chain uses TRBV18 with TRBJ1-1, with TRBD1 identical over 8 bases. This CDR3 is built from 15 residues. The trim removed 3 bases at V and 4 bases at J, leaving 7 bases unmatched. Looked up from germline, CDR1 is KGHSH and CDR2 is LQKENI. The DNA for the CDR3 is TGTGCCAGCTCACCGGAGGCAGGGGGCCGCACTGAAGCTTTCTTT. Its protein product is CASSPEAGGRTEAFF.

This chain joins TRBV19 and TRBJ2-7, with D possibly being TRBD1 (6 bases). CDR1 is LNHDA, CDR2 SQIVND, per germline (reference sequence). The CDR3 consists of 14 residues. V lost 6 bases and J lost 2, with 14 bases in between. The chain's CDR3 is CASSLTGRTYEQYF. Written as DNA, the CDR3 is TGTGCCAGTAGCCTTACAGGGCGAACCTACGAGCAGTACTTC.

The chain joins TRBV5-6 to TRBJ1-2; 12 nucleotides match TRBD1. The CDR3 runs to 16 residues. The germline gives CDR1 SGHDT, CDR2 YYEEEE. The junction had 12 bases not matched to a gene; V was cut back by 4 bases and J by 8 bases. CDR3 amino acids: CASSSGPGQGARGYTF. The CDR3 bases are TGTGCCAGCAGCAGCGGACCGGGACAGGGGGCGCGAGGCTACACCTTC. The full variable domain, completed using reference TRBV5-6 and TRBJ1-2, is DAGVTQSPTHLIKTRGQQVTLRCSPKSGHDTVSWYQQALGQGPQFIFQYYEEEERQRGNFPDRFSGHQFPNYSSELNVNALLLGDSALYLCASSSGPGQGARGYTFGSGTRLTVV.

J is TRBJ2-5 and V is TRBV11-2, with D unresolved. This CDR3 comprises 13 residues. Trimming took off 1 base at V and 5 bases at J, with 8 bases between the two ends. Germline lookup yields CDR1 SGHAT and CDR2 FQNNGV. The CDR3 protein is CASSLAAVETQYF. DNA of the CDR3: TGTGCCAGCAGCTTAGCTGCTGTGGAGACCCAGTACTTC.

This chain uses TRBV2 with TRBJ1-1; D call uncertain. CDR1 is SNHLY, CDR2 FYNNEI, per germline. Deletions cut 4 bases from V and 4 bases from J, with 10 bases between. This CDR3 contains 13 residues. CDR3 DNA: TGTGCCAGCAGTGTGGGCGGGCGCACTGAAGCTTTCTTT. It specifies CASSVGGRTEAFF.

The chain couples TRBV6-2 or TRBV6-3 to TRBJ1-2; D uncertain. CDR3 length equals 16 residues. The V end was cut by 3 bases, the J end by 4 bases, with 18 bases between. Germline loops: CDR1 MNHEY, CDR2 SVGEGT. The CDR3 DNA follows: TGTGCCAGCAGTTATGCCCGAGGTCCGGGAAGCTATGGCTACACCTTC. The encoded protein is CASSYARGPGSYGYTF.

CDR3 nucleotide sequence: TGTGCCAGCAGCTTAGGAGGGGCCGATGAGCAGTTCTTC. This translates into CASSLGGADEQFF. The chain recombines TRBV7-2 with TRBJ2-1; D possibly matches TRBD1 or TRBD2 (5 bases each). This CDR3 comprises 13 residues. Trimming shortened V by 1 base and J by 8 bases, and 9 bases separated the two germline ends. The germline V gene encodes CDR1 SGHTA and CDR2 FQGNSA.

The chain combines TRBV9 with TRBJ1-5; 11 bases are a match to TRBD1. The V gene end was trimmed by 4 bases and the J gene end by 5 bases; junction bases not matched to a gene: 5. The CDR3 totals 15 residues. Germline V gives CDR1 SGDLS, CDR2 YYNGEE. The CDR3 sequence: CASSPQGQGDQPQHF. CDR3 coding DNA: TGTGCCAGCAGCCCCCAGGGACAGGGGGATCAGCCCCAGCATTTT.

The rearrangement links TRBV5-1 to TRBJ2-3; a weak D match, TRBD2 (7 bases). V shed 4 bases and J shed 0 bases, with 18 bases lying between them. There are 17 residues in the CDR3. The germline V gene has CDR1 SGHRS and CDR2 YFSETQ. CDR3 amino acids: CASSGGGALASTDTQYF. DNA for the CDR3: TGCGCCAGCAGCGGCGGGGGCGCACTCGCTAGCACAGATACGCAGTATTTT.

The CDR3 loop reads CASRVVGAYNEQFF. In DNA, the CDR3 is TGTGCCAGCAGGGTAGTAGGAGCCTACAATGAGCAGTTCTTC. The V and J genes are TRBV28 and TRBJ2-1; the D is unclear. Trimming cost V 6 bases and J 2 bases, with 11 bases left between them. The CDR3 sequence is 14 residues long. Germline loops: CDR1 MDHEN, CDR2 SYDVKM.

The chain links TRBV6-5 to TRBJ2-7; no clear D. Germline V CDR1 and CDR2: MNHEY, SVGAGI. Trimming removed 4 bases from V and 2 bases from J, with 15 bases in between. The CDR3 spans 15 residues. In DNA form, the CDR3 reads TGTGCCAGCAGTTCCGCCAAGGCTACCCCCTACGAGCAGTACTTC. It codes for CASSSAKATPYEQYF.

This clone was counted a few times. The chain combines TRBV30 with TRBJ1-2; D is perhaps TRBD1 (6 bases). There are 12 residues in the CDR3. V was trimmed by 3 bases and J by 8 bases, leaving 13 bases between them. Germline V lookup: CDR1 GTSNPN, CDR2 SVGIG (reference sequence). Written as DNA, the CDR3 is TGTGCCTGGAGACCTCCTGGGGGCGGCTACACCTTC. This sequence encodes CAWRPPGGGYTF.

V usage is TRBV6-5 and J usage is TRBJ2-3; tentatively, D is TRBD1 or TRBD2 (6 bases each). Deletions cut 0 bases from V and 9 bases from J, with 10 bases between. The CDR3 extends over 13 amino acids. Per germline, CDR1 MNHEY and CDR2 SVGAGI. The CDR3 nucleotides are TGTGCCAGCAGTTACTCAGGGGGGACGACGCAGTATTTT. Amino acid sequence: CASSYSGGTTQYF.

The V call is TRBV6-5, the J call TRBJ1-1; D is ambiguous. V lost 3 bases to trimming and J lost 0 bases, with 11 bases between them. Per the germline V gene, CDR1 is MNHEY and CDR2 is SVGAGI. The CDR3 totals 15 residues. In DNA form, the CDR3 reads TGTGCCAGCAGTTATGTCGACCCTATGAACACTGAAGCTTTCTTT. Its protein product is CASSYVDPMNTEAFF.

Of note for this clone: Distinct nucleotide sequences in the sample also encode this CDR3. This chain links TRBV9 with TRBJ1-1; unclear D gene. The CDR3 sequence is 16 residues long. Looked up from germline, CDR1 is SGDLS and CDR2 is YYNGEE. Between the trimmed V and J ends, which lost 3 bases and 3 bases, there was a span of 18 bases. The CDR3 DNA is TGTGCCAGCAGCGCCCACAAGGGAACGGGTGACACTGAAGCTTTCTTT. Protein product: CASSAHKGTGDTEAFF. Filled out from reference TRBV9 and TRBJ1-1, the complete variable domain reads DSGVTQTPKHLITATGQRVTLRCSPRSGDLSVYWYQQSLDQGLQFLIQYYNGEERAKGNILERFSAQQFPDLHSELNLSSLELGDSALYFCASSAHKGTGDTEAFFGQGTRLTVV.

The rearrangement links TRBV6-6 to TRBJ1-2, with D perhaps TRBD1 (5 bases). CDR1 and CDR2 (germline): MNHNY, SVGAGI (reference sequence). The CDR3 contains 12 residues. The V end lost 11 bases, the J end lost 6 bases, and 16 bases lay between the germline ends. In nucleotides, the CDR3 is TGTGCCGCCAGTCTTCGGGGCGATGGCTACACCTTC. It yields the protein CAASLRGDGYTF.

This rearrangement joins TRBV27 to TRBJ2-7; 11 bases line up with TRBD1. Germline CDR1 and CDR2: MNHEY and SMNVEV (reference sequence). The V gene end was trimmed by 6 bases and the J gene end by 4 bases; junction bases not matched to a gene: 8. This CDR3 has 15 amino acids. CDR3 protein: CASRPGTGGIYEQYF. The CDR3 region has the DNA TGTGCCAGCAGACCCGGGACAGGGGGTATATACGAGCAGTACTTC.

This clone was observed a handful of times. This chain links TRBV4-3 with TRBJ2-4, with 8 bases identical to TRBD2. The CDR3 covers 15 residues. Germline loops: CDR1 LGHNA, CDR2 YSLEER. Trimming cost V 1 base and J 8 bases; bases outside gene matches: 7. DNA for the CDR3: TGCGCCAGCAGCCAAGGGGGGACTAGTCGTTACATTCAGTACTTC. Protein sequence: CASSQGGTSRYIQYF.

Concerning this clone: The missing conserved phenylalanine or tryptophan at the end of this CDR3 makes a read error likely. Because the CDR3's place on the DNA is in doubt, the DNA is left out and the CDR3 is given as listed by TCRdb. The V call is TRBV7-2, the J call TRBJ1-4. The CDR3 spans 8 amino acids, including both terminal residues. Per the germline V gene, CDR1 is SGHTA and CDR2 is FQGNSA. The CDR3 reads CASSLGSL.

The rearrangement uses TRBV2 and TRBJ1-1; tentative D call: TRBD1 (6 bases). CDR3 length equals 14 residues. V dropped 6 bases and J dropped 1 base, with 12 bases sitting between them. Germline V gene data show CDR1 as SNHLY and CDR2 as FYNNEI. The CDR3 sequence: CASSPGGQNTEAFF. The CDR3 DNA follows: TGTGCCAGCAGCCCCGGGGGACAGAACACTGAAGCTTTCTTT.

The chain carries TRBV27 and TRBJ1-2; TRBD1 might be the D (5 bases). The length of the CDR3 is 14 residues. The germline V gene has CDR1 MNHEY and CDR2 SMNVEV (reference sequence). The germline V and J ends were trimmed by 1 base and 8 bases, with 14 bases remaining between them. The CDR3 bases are TGTGCCAGCAGTTTATATGGGGACCCGGACGGCTACACCTTC. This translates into CASSLYGDPDGYTF.

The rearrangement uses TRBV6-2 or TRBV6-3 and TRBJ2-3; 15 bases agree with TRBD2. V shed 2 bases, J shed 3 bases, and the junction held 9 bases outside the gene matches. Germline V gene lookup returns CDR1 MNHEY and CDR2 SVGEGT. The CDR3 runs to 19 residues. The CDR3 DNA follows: TGTGCCAGCAGTTACCCGGGACTAGCGGGAGGTTTTGTTACAGATACGCAGTATTTT. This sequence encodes CASSYPGLAGGFVTDTQYF.